This note documents a single T cell receptor (beta chain) sequence. The target antigen is unknown. Described time point: newly diagnosed GD, antithyroid drugs for less than 3 months. Isolated PBMC RNA provided the starting material for the TCR library. Diagnoses of Graves' disease were made by American Thyroid Association guidelines. These data originate in a study of regulatory T cells in long-lasting Graves disease. Findings and caveats of the study: The number of shared public clonotypes was higher in persistent patients (more than 2,500) than new patients (just over 950).

Trimming at V came to 3 bases and at J to 4 bases, leaving 3 bases not matched to a gene. The germline gives CDR1 SGHDN, CDR2 FVKESK. There are 13 residues in the CDR3. HTBI primers from iRepertoire and Arm-PCR of CDR3 regions yielded the TCR beta libraries. In the original analysis: Samples collectively showed fewer than 80 TRBV and fewer than 15 TRBJ segments. TCRdb itself ran the multiplex PCR reads through MiXCR, one entry per CDR3 protein. In this record, the V and J calls reflect TCRdb's handling and not the investigators' own analysis. This sample carries 200,000 to 250,000 distinct CDR3 sequences, approximately 18% of them seen once, and the ten largest clones take about an eighth. These data were also reused for a study on T cells in Graves' hyperthyroidism and ophthalmopathy. In that study: Ophthalmopathy could be told apart from stable hyperthyroidism with a 13 V-J model.

The TCR was taken from a woman in her twenties or thirties with Graves disease. The chain joins TRBV14 to TRBJ2-7; 7 nucleotides align to TRBD1. The sequenced sample was peripheral blood mononuclear cells (PBMCs), obtained at new diagnosis, from a patient treated with antithyroid drugs. The CDR3 DNA sequence: TGTGCCAGCAGCCACGGGACAGATTACGAGCAGTACTTC. This encodes CASSHGTDYEQYF.